Listed below are T cell receptor beta chains from one sample, sequenced in a study of blood T cell repertoires in COVID-19. Profiled with immunoSEQ multiplex PCR; TCRdb holds only in-frame clones, not every one. Of some 180,000 clones in the sample, roughly four fifths were seen once. The specimen was peripheral blood. All receptors derive from a man aged 50 to 60 who had recovered from COVID-19. Both conserved end residues are part of each CDR3. Each record gives: J gene, clone size, D gene, V gene, CDR3 protein, CDR3 DNA. D genes are given only for firm matches. Size is omitted from some rows. Given values are once, few, many or a class for expanded clones.

>TRBJ2-5|NA|TRBD2|TRBV7-2
CASSQTSPTGTQYF
TGTGCCAGCAGCCAGACTAGCCCCACGGGGACCCAGTACTTC
>TRBJ1-6|many|TRBD1|TRBV10-1
CASSVARGLIFYNSPLHF
TGCGCCAGCAGTGTGGCCAGGGGGCTCATTTTCTATAATTCACCCCTCCACTTT
>TRBJ1-2|NA|NA|TRBV19
CASSIGSGNYGYTF
TGTGCCAGTAGTATTGGGTCGGGAAACTATGGCTACACCTTC
>TRBJ2-7|NA|TRBD2|TRBV5-4
CASSLSSGRAGEQYF
TGTGCCAGCAGCTTGTCTAGCGGGAGGGCTGGGGAGCAGTACTTC
>TRBJ2-7|NA|NA|TRBV28
CASSSLHGDTYEQYF
TGTGCCAGCAGTTCCCTCCACGGGGACACCTACGAGCAGTACTTC
>TRBJ1-2|NA|NA|TRBV5-1
CASSLDGKGYTF
TGCGCCAGCAGCTTGGACGGGAAGGGCTACACCTTC
>TRBJ2-4|NA|TRBD2|TRBV30
CAWSNASGSRNKNIQYF
TGTGCCTGGAGTAACGCTAGCGGGAGCCGGAACAAAAACATTCAGTACTTC
>TRBJ1-1|once|NA|TRBV15
CATSRVGSNTEAFF
TGTGCCACCAGCAGAGTGGGCTCGAACACTGAAGCTTTCTTT
>TRBJ2-7|NA|TRBD2|TRBV3-1/TRBV3-2
CASSTRLAGGYEQYF
TGTGCCAGCAGCACCCGACTAGCGGGAGGCTACGAGCAGTACTTC
>TRBJ1-4|NA|NA|TRBV7-9
CASSLGGGLANEKLFF
TGTGCCAGCAGCTTAGGTGGCGGGCTGGCTAATGAAAAACTGTTTTTT
>TRBJ2-3|NA|NA|TRBV5-4
CASSLQGTDTQYF
TGTGCCAGCAGCTTACAGGGCACAGATACGCAGTATTTT
>TRBJ2-6|NA|TRBD1|TRBV6-2/TRBV6-3
CASSYPSTRQGRFSGANVLTF
TGTGCCAGCAGTTACCCGTCAACCCGACAGGGGAGGTTCTCGGGGGCCAACGTCCTGACTTTC
>TRBJ1-5|NA|NA|TRBV7-2
CASSLYPLQGPNQPQHF
TGTGCCAGCAGCTTATACCCCCTACAGGGCCCTAATCAGCCCCAGCATTTT
>TRBJ2-1|NA|NA|TRBV18
CASSPDSQSNEQFF
TGTGCCAGCTCACCGGACTCCCAATCCAATGAGCAGTTCTTC
>TRBJ2-4|NA|NA|TRBV7-2
CASRFPGINIQYF
TGTGCCAGCAGGTTCCCCGGGATAAACATTCAGTACTTC
>TRBJ2-7|NA|NA|TRBV30
CAWSGMYEQYF
TGTGCCTGGAGTGGTATGTACGAGCAGTACTTC
>TRBJ2-2|NA|TRBD1|TRBV10-3
CAISGGTGGGSGELFF
TGTGCCATCAGTGGTGGGACAGGGGGCGGTTCTGGGGAGCTGTTTTTT
>TRBJ2-3|few|NA|TRBV2
CASTRDSDTQYF
TGTGCCAGCACCCGGGACTCAGATACGCAGTATTTT
>TRBJ1-4|NA|NA|TRBV10-2
CASAFREPEKLFF
TGCGCCAGCGCTTTCCGGGAGCCAGAAAAACTGTTTTTT
>TRBJ1-1|NA|NA|TRBV10-1
CASSGSTGNTEAFF
TGCGCCAGCAGTGGCTCGACAGGGAACACTGAAGCTTTCTTT
>TRBJ1-5|NA|NA|TRBV19
CASNDPGLVVQPQHF
TGTGCCAGTAACGATCCAGGGTTGGTCGTTCAGCCCCAGCATTTT
>TRBJ2-3|once|TRBD2|TRBV15
CATSRDSSGKGRTQYF
TGTGCCACCAGCAGAGATTCTAGCGGGAAGGGTAGGACGCAGTATTTT
>TRBJ2-5|few|NA|TRBV5-8
CASSGSGGFAGETQYF
TGTGCCAGCAGCGGGAGCGGAGGGTTCGCCGGGGAGACCCAGTACTTC
>TRBJ2-7|NA|TRBD2|TRBV19
CASTGRGTYEQYF
TGTGCCAGTACCGGGCGGGGGACCTACGAGCAGTACTTC